This T cell receptor beta chain was sequenced for a study of OX40 agonist ivuxolimab in advanced cancers. For the study at large: The study gave patients intravenous ivuxolimab at 0.01 to 10 mg/kg every 2 weeks. The study enrolled dose-escalation patients with hepatocellular carcinoma, melanoma, renal cell or head and neck cancer. Earlier anti-PD-1, anti-PD-L1 or anti-CTLA-4 therapy was permitted; roughly 42% had received some.

TCRdb's copy holds only in-frame clones and misses some; the assay was immunoSEQ multiplex PCR. The table includes tens of thousands of clones, about 81% detected once. Germline lookup yields CDR1 LNHDA and CDR2 SQIVND (reference sequence). V shed 10 bases, J shed 2 bases, and the junction held 13 bases outside the gene matches. CDR3 length: 15 amino acids. This chain links TRBV19 with TRBJ2-7, with 8 bases identical to TRBD1. Sequenced material: CD4+ or CD8+ T cells sorted from blood, taken in a trial of the OX40 agonist ivuxolimab. The sequence derives from an adult with an advanced solid tumor such as melanoma, head and neck, liver or kidney cancer. CDR3 region: CATRPALQGAYEQYF. DNA of the CDR3: TGTGCCACCCGGCCTGCGTTACAGGGGGCCTACGAGCAGTACTTC.